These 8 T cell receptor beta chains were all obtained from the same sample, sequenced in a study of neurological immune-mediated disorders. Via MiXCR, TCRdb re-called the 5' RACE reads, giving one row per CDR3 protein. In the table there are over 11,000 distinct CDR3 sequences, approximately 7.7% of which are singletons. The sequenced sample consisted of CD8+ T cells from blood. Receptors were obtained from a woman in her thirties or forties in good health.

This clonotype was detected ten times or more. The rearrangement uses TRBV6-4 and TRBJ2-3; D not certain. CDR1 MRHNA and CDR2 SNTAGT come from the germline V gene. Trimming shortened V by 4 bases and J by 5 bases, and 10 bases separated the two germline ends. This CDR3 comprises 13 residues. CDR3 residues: CASSGSAKDTQYF. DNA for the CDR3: TGTGCCAGCAGTGGATCCGCCAAAGATACGCAGTATTTT.

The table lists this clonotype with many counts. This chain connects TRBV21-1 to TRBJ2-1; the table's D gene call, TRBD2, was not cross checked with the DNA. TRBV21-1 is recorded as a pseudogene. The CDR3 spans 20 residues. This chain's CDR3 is CASSKTDWRANASRPNEQFF. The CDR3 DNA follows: TGTGCCAGCAGCAAAACGGACTGGAGGGCCAACGCATCAAGACCCAATGAGCAGTTCTTC.

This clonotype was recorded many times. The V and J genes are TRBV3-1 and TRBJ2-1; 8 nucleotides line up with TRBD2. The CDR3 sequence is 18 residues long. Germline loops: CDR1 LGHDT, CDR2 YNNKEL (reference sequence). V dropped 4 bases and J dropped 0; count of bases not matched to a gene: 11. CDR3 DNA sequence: TGTGCCAGCAGCCGACCCAGCGGGGGCTCCATCTCCTACAATGAGCAGTTCTTC. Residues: CASSRPSGGSISYNEQFF.

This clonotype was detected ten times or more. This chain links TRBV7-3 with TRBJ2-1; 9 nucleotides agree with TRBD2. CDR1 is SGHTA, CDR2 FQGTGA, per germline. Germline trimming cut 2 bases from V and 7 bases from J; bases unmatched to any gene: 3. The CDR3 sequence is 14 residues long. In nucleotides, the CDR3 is TGTGCCAGCAGCTTAGCGGGGGGGCTTAATGAGCAGTTCTTC. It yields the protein CASSLAGGLNEQFF. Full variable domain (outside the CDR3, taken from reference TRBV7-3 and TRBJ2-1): GAGVSQTPSNKVTEKGKYVELRCDPISGHTALYWYRQSLGQGPEFLIYFQGTGAADDSGLPNDRFFAVRPEGSVSTLKIQRTERGDSAVYLCASSLAGGLNEQFFGPGTRLTVL.

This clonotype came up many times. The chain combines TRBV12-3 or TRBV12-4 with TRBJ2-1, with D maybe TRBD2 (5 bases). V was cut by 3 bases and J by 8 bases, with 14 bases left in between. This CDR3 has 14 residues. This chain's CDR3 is CASSFSPGWDEQFF. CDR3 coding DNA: TGTGCCAGCAGTTTCTCCCCGGGGTGGGATGAGCAGTTCTTC.

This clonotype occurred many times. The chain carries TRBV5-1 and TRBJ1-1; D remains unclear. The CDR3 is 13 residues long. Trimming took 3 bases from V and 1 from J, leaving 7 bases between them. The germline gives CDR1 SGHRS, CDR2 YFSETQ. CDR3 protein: CASSWSGNTEAFF. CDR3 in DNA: TGCGCCAGCAGCTGGAGTGGGAACACTGAAGCTTTCTTT. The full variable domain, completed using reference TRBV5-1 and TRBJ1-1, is KAGVTQTPRYLIKTRGQQVTLSCSPISGHRSVSWYQQTPGQGLQFLFEYFSETQRNKGNFPGRFSGRQFSNSRSEMNVSTLELGDSALYLCASSWSGNTEAFFGQGTRLTVV.

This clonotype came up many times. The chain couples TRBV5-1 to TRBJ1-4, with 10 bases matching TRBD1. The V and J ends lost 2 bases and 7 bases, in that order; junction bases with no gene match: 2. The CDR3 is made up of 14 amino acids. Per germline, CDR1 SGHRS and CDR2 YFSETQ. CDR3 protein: CASSFGQGGEKLFF. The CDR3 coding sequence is TGCGCCAGCAGCTTCGGACAGGGGGGTGAAAAACTGTTTTTT. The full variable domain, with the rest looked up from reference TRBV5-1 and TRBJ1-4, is KAGVTQTPRYLIKTRGQQVTLSCSPISGHRSVSWYQQTPGQGLQFLFEYFSETQRNKGNFPGRFSGRQFSNSRSEMNVSTLELGDSALYLCASSFGQGGEKLFFGSGTQLSVL.

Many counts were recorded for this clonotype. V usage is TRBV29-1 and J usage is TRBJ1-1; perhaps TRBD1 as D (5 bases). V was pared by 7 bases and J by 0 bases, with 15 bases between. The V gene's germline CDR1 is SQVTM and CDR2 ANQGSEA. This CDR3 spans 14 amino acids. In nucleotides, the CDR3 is TGCAGCGCTGACAGTGAGGCCATGAACACTGAAGCTTTCTTT. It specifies CSADSEAMNTEAFF.